Listed here are 27 T cell receptor beta chains from one sample, sequenced in a study of T cell responses to AZD1222 COVID-19 vaccine. TCRdb keeps only in-frame clones here, not all; method: immunoSEQ multiplex PCR. The data hold about 94,000 clones, with over 75% observed a single time. This material consisted of peripheral blood, taken 28 days after the second AZD1222 dose. These receptors came from an adult who received the AZD1222 COVID-19 vaccine.

CDR3 protein: CASSAQVSGGYTF. The CDR3 DNA sequence: TGTGCCAGCAGCGCGCAGGTATCCGGAGGCTACACCTTC. This chain joins TRBV9 and TRBJ1-2, with D unclear. V was shortened by 3 bases and J by 8 bases, with 14 bases between the two germline ends. Germline V gene lookup returns CDR1 SGDLS and CDR2 YYNGEE. This CDR3 has 13 amino acids.

The gene calls are TRBV19 and TRBJ2-1, with D hard to call. The CDR3 sequence is 13 residues long. Trimming shortened V by 0 bases and J by 6 bases, and 6 bases separated the two germline ends. CDR1 and CDR2 (germline): LNHDA, SQIVND (reference sequence). The CDR3 here is CASSIDHGNEQFF. For the CDR3, the DNA is TGTGCCAGTAGTATAGATCATGGCAATGAGCAGTTCTTC.

The rearrangement uses TRBV21-1 and TRBJ2-7; the table gives TRBD2 as D, unverified against the DNA. TRBV21-1 is designated a pseudogene. CDR3 size: 15 residues. CDR3 nucleotide sequence: TGTGCCAGCGCCACCTCCCGGGACTCTACTTACGAGCAGTACTTC. Translation gives CASATSRDSTYEQYF.

The chain carries TRBV6-5 and TRBJ1-3; D ambiguous. The length of the CDR3 is 12 residues. The V gene lost 6 bases and the J gene lost 2 bases, with 5 bases spanning the gap. Germline CDR1 reads MNHEY; CDR2 reads SVGAGI. The CDR3: CASRDPGNTIYF. CDR3 in DNA: TGTGCCAGCAGGGACCCTGGAAACACCATATATTTT.

The chain has TRBV6-2 or TRBV6-3 and TRBJ1-1; 8 bases line up with TRBD1. Germline lookup yields CDR1 MNHEY and CDR2 SVGEGT. The CDR3 covers 13 residues. The V and J ends lost 4 bases and 5 bases, in that order; junction bases with no gene match: 3. CDR3: CASSLQGVTEAFF. For the CDR3, the DNA is TGTGCCAGCAGTTTACAGGGGGTGACTGAAGCTTTCTTT.

The genes are TRBV4-3 and TRBJ1-4; D ambiguous. Per the germline V gene, CDR1 is LGHNA and CDR2 is YSLEER. The CDR3 consists of 15 residues. Trimming shortened V by 3 bases and J by 0 bases, and 8 bases separated the two germline ends. The CDR3 loop is CASSQLTATNEKLFF. As DNA, the CDR3 is TGCGCCAGCAGCCAGCTGACGGCAACTAATGAAAAACTGTTTTTT.

The V gene is TRBV28, the J gene TRBJ2-2; 7 bases match TRBD1. The ends lost 5 bases at V and 6 bases at J; junction bases unmatched: 6. The CDR3 runs to 14 residues. Germline loops: CDR1 MDHEN, CDR2 SYDVKM. CDR3 DNA sequence: TGTGCCAGCAGTGGACAGGCATCTGCCGGGGAGCTGTTTTTT. It encodes CASSGQASAGELFF.

This clone was observed a handful of times. The rearrangement links TRBV24-1 to TRBJ2-1; D is unclear. The CDR3 spans 14 residues. Between the trimmed V and J ends, which lost 3 bases and 1 base, there was a span of 6 bases. Per germline, CDR1 KGHDR and CDR2 SFDVKD. CDR3 sequence (DNA): TGTGCCACCAGTGATGTGGGGTCCTACAATGAGCAGTTCTTC. Protein: CATSDVGSYNEQFF.

This chain uses TRBV10-1 with TRBJ1-5; 8 nucleotides agree with TRBD1. The CDR3 spans 16 residues. Germline V CDR1 and CDR2: WNHNN, SYGVQD (reference sequence). Trimming removed 0 bases from V and 4 bases from J; junction bases left unmatched: 5. The CDR3 sequence: CASSESDRASNQPQHF. In nucleotides, the CDR3 is TGCGCCAGCAGTGAGTCGGACAGGGCCTCGAATCAGCCCCAGCATTTT.

J is TRBJ1-2 and V is TRBV30; D may be TRBD1 (5 bases). This CDR3 is 13 amino acids long. Per germline, CDR1 GTSNPN and CDR2 SVGIG (reference sequence). V was pared by 0 bases and J by 2 bases, with 7 bases between. DNA of the CDR3: TGTGCCTGGAGTGTACGGGGGAACTATGGCTACACCTTC. It specifies CAWSVRGNYGYTF.

This clone is a singleton in its sample. The chain carries TRBV1 and TRBJ2-2; TRBD2 reflects the table's D call only, with no check against the DNA. TRBV1 is annotated as a pseudogene. The CDR3 has 16 residues. The CDR3 reads CTTTGGLAGVTGELFF. The DNA for the CDR3 is TGCACCACCACGGGGGGACTAGCGGGAGTCACCGGGGAGCTGTTTTTT.

The V and J genes are TRBV27 and TRBJ2-5, with D possibly TRBD2 on 6 matching bases. Trimming stripped 3 bases from V and 2 bases from J, with 13 bases between. The CDR3 consists of 15 residues. Germline V CDR1 and CDR2: MNHEY, SMNVEV (reference sequence). The chain's CDR3 is CASSLDYTKQETQYF. The CDR3 nucleotides read TGTGCCAGCAGTTTGGACTATACTAAACAAGAGACCCAGTACTTC.

The CDR3: CATSDGTGGRNTEAFF. The CDR3 DNA follows: TGTGCCACCAGTGACGGGACAGGAGGTAGGAACACTGAAGCTTTCTTT. The chain couples TRBV24-1 to TRBJ1-1; 8 positions agree with TRBD1. Germline V CDR1 and CDR2: KGHDR, SFDVKD. V gave up 4 bases and J gave up 1 base; unmatched junction bases: 7. This CDR3 region has 16 residues.

This clone appeared once. The CDR3 nucleotides are TGCAGTGCTAGTGGGAGGGCTGAAGCTTTCTTT. This translates into CSASGRAEAFF. The chain recombines TRBV20-1 with TRBJ1-1; unclear D gene. The germline V gene has CDR1 DFQATT and CDR2 SNEGSKA (reference sequence). Trimming shortened V by 3 bases and J by 6 bases, and 8 bases separated the two germline ends. This CDR3 region has 11 residues.

The gene calls are TRBV10-3 and TRBJ2-7; 9 positions agree with TRBD2. The CDR3 spans 15 residues. From germline, CDR1 is ENHRY and CDR2 SYGVKD. The V and J ends lost 2 bases and 2 bases, in that order; junction bases with no gene match: 4. CDR3 sequence (DNA): TGTGCCATCAGTGAGAGGACTAGCGACACCTACGAGCAGTACTTC. Its protein is CAISERTSDTYEQYF.

This chain joins TRBV29-1 and TRBJ2-1; 10 bases line up with TRBD1. Trimming cost V 6 bases and J 8 bases; bases outside gene matches: 10. The CDR3 totals 14 residues. In germline, CDR1 is SQVTM, CDR2 ANQGSEA. The DNA of the CDR3 is TGCAGCGTGGGCGGGGGACAGGGGCGAGATGAGCAGTTCTTC. Its translation: CSVGGGQGRDEQFF.

This clone appeared a few times. This chain connects TRBV20-1 to TRBJ2-1, with a weak D call TRBD1 (5 bases). V lost 3 bases and J 8 bases, leaving 11 bases between the germline ends. Germline V gene data show CDR1 as DFQATT and CDR2 as SNEGSKA (reference sequence). This CDR3 comprises 12 residues. In DNA form, the CDR3 reads TGCAGTGCTAGTGCAGGGTCCCATGAGCAGTTCTTC. This sequence encodes CSASAGSHEQFF.

The chain uses TRBV19 and TRBJ2-5, with 12 bases identical to TRBD2. Germline V gives CDR1 LNHDA, CDR2 SQIVND (reference sequence). The CDR3 is 14 residues long. The trim removed 6 bases at V and 1 base at J, leaving 0 bases unmatched. CDR3 in amino acids: CASRLAGGQETQYF. As DNA, the CDR3 is TGTGCCAGTAGACTAGCGGGAGGCCAAGAGACCCAGTACTTC.

V gene TRBV5-1 combines with J gene TRBJ2-7; maybe TRBD2 (6 bases). Germline V CDR1 and CDR2: SGHRS, YFSETQ. V was shortened by 4 bases and J by 4 bases, with 9 bases between the two germline ends. The CDR3 has 12 residues. CDR3 residues: CASSLEGYEQYF. CDR3 coding DNA: TGCGCCAGCAGCCTGGAGGGGTACGAGCAGTACTTC.

This sequence joins TRBV9 and TRBJ2-5; the D is unclear. CDR1 SGDLS and CDR2 YYNGEE come from the germline V gene. This CDR3 contains 15 residues. V lost 3 bases to trimming and J lost 0 bases, with 12 bases between them. This chain's CDR3 is CASSEFRSNQETQYF. Written as DNA, the CDR3 is TGTGCCAGCAGCGAGTTCCGGAGCAACCAAGAGACCCAGTACTTC.

The chain joins TRBV6-2 or TRBV6-3 to TRBJ2-5; TRBD1 agrees at 7 bases. Trimming took 6 bases from V and 2 from J; bases not matched to a gene: 18. The CDR3 runs 18 residues. Germline loops: CDR1 MNHEY, CDR2 SVGEGT. The CDR3 DNA reads as TGTGCCAGCAGCAAGAGGGAACCGGGACAGAGCGTTCAAGAGACCCAGTACTTC. Protein sequence: CASSKREPGQSVQETQYF.

This clone was picked up one time. J is TRBJ1-6 and V is TRBV4-3, with 10 positions matching TRBD1. Germline lookup yields CDR1 LGHNA and CDR2 YSLEER. Trimming cost V 2 bases and J 10 bases; bases outside gene matches: 11. The CDR3 has 17 amino acids. CDR3 region: CASSQYYRTGGGSPLHF. The CDR3 nucleotides read TGCGCCAGCAGCCAATACTACCGGACAGGGGGAGGGTCACCCCTCCACTTT.

Here the CDR3 reads CASSEGGLDLEQYF. CDR3 nucleotide sequence: TGTGCCAGCAGTGAAGGGGGACTAGATCTCGAGCAGTACTTC. J is TRBJ2-7 and V is TRBV6-1; 8 bases align to TRBD2. Germline assignment: CDR1 MNHNS and CDR2 SASEGT. The CDR3 is made up of 14 amino acids. After removal of 1 base from V and 6 bases from J, the junction contained 5 bases not matched to a gene.

The J gene is TRBJ1-6, the V gene TRBV7-8; D remains ambiguous. The CDR3 is 16 residues long. V lost 3 bases and J lost 7, with 16 bases in between. CDR1 and CDR2 from the germline V gene are SGHVS and FQNEAQ. Written as DNA, the CDR3 is TGTGCCAGCAGCTTCCTTCCCACGGGATCCAATTCACCCCTCCACTTT. This translates into CASSFLPTGSNSPLHF.

The chain joins TRBV7-2 to TRBJ2-7, with 13 bases lining up with TRBD2. CDR3 length: 16 amino acids. Per the germline V gene, CDR1 is SGHTA and CDR2 is FQGNSA. V was clipped by 4 bases and J by 3 bases; unmatched bases: 6. The CDR3 spells CASSSQLAGGRYEQYF. CDR3 DNA sequence: TGTGCCAGCAGCTCCCAACTAGCGGGAGGGCGCTACGAGCAGTACTTC.

A few counts support this clone. This chain links TRBV7-8 with TRBJ1-6, with 7 nucleotides matching TRBD1. The germline CDR1 and CDR2 sequences are SGHVS and FQNEAQ. Trimming cost V 4 bases and J 6 bases; bases outside gene matches: 12. The CDR3 spans 17 residues. The CDR3 loop is CASSSGTAIPRNSPLHF. For the CDR3, the DNA is TGTGCCAGCAGCTCAGGGACAGCCATCCCTCGTAATTCACCCCTCCACTTT.

The rearrangement links TRBV28 to TRBJ2-7; D is possibly TRBD1 (5 bases). CDR1 MDHEN and CDR2 SYDVKM come from the germline V gene. This CDR3 contains 14 residues. Trimming removed 3 bases at V and 1 base at J, with 10 bases between. The CDR3 spells CASSFAQGSYEQYF. DNA for the CDR3: TGTGCCAGCAGTTTTGCCCAGGGATCCTACGAGCAGTACTTC.